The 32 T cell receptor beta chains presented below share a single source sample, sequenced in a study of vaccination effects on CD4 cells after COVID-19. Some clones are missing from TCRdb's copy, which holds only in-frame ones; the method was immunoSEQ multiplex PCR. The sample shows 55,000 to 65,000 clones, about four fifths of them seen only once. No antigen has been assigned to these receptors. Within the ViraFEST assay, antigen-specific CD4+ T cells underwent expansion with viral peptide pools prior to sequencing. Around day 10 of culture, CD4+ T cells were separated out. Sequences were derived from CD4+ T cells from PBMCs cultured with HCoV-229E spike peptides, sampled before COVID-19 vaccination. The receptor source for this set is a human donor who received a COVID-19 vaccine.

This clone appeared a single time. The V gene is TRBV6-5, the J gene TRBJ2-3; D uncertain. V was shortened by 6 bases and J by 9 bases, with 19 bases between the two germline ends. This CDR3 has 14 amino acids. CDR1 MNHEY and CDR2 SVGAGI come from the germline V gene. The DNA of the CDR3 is TGTGCCAGCAGAGACAAGGAGTTAGGTCGCACGCAGTATTTT. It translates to CASRDKELGRTQYF.

The CDR3 region is CASSLGFSMGQQETQYF. In nucleotides, the CDR3 is TGTGCCAGCAGCTTAGGTTTCTCGATGGGACAGCAAGAGACCCAGTACTTC. The V and J genes are TRBV7-2 and TRBJ2-5; TRBD1 agrees at 7 bases. J was trimmed by 2 bases and V by 1 base; bases with no gene match: 10. Germline V gives CDR1 SGHTA, CDR2 FQGNSA. CDR3 length: 17 residues.

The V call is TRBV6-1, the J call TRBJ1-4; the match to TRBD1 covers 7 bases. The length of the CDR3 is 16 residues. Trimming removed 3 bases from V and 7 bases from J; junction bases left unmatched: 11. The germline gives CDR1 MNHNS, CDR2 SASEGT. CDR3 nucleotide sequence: TGTGCCAGCAGTGACTATCGTCAGGGGGAACGTGAAAAACTGTTTTTT. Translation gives CASSDYRQGEREKLFF.

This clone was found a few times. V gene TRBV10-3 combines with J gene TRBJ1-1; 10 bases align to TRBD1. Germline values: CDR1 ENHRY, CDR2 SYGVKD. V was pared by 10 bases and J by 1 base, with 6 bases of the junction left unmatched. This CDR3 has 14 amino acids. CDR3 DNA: TGTGCCACAGGGACAGGGGACGGGAACACTGAAGCTTTCTTT. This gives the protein CATGTGDGNTEAFF.

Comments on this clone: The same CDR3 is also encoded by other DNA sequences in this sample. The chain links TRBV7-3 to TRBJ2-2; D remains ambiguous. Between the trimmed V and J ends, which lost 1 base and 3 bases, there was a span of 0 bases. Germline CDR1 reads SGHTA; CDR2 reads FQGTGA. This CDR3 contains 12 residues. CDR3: CASSLNTGELFF. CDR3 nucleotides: TGTGCCAGCAGCTTAAACACCGGGGAGCTGTTTTTT.

The DNA for the CDR3 is TGCGCCAGCAGCCCCGGGACAGGGGCGATCAATGAGCAGTTCTTC. It yields the protein CASSPGTGAINEQFF. The chain has TRBV10-1 and TRBJ2-1, with TRBD1 matching over 10 bases. This CDR3 is 15 amino acids long. J gave up 6 bases and V 6 bases, and 8 bases lay outside the gene matches. Looked up from germline, CDR1 is WNHNN and CDR2 is SYGVQD (reference sequence).

CDR3 in DNA: TGTGCCAGCAGTGAAGATGACAGAGGTTATACGCAGTATTTT. Encoded protein: CASSEDDRGYTQYF. The chain couples TRBV25-1 to TRBJ2-3; TRBD1 is a possible D gene (5 bases). This CDR3 spans 14 amino acids. V was pared by 2 bases and J by 7 bases, with 13 bases between. Germline assignment: CDR1 MGHDK and CDR2 SYGVNS.

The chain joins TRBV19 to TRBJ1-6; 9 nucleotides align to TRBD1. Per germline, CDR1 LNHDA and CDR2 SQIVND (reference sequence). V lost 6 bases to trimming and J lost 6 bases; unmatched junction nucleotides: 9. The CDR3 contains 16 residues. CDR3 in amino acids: CASSNLQGARNSPLHF. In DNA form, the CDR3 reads TGTGCCAGTAGCAACCTACAGGGGGCTCGTAATTCACCCCTCCACTTT. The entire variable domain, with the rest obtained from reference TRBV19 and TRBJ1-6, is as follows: DGGITQSPKYLFRKEGQNVTLSCEQNLNHDAMYWYRQDPGQGLRLIYYSQIVNDFQKGDIAEGYSVSREKKESFPLTVTSAQKNPTAFYLCASSNLQGARNSPLHFGNGTRLTVT.

The CDR3 DNA reads TGCGCCAGCAGTGATGGAGGGGGAACTAGCAATCAGCCCCAGCATTTT. Translated, it gives CASSDGGGTSNQPQHF. The chain has TRBV10-2 and TRBJ1-5; D perhaps matches TRBD1 (6 bases). CDR3 length: 16 residues. Germline loops: CDR1 WSHSY, CDR2 SAAADI. V shed 3 bases and J shed 0 bases, with 12 bases lying between them.

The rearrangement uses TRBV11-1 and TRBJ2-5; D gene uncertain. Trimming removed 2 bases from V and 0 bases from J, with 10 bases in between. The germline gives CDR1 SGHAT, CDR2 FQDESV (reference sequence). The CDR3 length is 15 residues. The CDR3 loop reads CASSLKTSYQETQYF. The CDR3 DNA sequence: TGTGCCAGCAGCTTAAAAACTTCGTACCAAGAGACCCAGTACTTC.

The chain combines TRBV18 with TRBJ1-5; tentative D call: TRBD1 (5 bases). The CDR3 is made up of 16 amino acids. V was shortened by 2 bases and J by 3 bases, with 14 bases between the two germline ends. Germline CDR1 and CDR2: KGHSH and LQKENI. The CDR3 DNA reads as TGTGCCAGCTCACCAAACGCGGGGGTGAACAATCAGCCCCAGCATTTT. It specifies CASSPNAGVNNQPQHF.

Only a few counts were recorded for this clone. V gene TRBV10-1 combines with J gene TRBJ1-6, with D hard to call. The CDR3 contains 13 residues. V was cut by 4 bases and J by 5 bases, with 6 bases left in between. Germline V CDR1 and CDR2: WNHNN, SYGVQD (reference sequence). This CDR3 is CASSAGNNSPLHF. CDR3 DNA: TGCGCCAGCAGTGCCGGGAATAATTCACCCCTCCACTTT.

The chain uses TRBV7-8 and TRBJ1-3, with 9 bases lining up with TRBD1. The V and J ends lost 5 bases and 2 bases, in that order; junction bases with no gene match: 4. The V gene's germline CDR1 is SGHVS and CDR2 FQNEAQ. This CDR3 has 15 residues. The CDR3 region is CASSIRQGAGNTIYF. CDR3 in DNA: TGTGCCAGCAGCATCCGACAGGGGGCTGGAAACACCATATATTTT. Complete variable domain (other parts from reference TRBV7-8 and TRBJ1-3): GAGVSQSPRYKVAKRGQDVALRCDPISGHVSLFWYQQALGQGPEFLTYFQNEAQLDKSGLPSDRFFAERPEGSVSTLKIQRTQQEDSAVYLCASSIRQGAGNTIYFGEGSWLTVV.

The CDR3 protein is CASSPGSNQPQHF. The CDR3 DNA sequence: TGTGCCAGCTCACCGGGGAGCAATCAGCCCCAGCATTTT. V gene TRBV18 combines with J gene TRBJ1-5; D remains unclear. V was clipped by 3 bases and J by 1 base, with 4 bases between them. The V gene's germline CDR1 is KGHSH and CDR2 LQKENI. The CDR3 contains 13 residues. Supplemented by reference TRBV18 and TRBJ1-5, the full variable domain reads NAGVMQNPRHLVRRRGQEARLRCSPMKGHSHVYWYRQLPEEGLKFMVYLQKENIIDESGMPKERFSAEFPKEGPSILRIQQVVRGDSAAYFCASSPGSNQPQHFGDGTRLSIL.

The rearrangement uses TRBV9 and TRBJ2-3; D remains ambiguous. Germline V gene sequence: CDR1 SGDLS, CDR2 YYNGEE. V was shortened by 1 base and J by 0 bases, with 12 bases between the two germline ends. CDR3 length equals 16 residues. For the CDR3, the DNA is TGTGCCAGCAGCGTACGGCTAGATGGGAGCACAGATACGCAGTATTTT. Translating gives CASSVRLDGSTDTQYF.

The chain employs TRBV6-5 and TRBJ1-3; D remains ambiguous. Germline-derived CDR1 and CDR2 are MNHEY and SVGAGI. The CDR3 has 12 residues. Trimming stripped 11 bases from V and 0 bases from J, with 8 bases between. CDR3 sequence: CAGGSSGNTIYF. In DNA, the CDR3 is TGTGCCGGAGGGAGCTCTGGAAACACCATATATTTT.

The CDR3 region has the DNA TGTGCCAGCAGCCCGGGGACAGGGTCTGGCCGAGCCAAAAACATTCAGTACTTC. Residues: CASSPGTGSGRAKNIQYF. This rearrangement joins TRBV3-1 (or the pseudogene TRBV3-2) to TRBJ2-4; 9 bases are shared with TRBD1. Germline-derived CDR1 and CDR2 are LGHDT and YNNKEL (reference sequence). V was pared by 4 bases and J by 0 bases, with 10 bases of the junction left unmatched. The CDR3 runs to 18 residues.

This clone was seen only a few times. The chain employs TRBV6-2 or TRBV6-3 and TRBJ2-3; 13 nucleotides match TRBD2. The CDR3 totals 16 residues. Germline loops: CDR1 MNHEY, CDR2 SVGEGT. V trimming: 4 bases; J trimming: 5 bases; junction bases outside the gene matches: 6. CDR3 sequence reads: CASSSTSGGAQDTQYF. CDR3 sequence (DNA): TGTGCCAGCAGTTCAACTAGCGGGGGGGCCCAAGATACGCAGTATTTT.

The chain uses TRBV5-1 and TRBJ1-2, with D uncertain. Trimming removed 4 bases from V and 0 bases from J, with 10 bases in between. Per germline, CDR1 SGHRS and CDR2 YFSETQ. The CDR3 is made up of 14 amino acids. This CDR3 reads CASSLQISNYGYTF. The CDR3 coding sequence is TGCGCCAGCAGCCTACAGATTTCTAACTATGGCTACACCTTC.

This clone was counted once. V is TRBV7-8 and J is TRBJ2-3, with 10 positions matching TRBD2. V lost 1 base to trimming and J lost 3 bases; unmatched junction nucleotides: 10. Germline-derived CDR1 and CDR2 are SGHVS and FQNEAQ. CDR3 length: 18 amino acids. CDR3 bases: TGTGCCAGCAGCTTAGGCCGTATAGCGGGGGGCCGTACAGATACGCAGTATTTT. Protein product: CASSLGRIAGGRTDTQYF.

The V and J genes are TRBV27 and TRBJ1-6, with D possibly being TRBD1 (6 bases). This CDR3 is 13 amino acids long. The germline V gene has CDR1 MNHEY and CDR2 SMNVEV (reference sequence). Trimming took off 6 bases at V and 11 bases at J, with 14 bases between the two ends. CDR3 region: CASRKTGTAPLHF. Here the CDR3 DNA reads TGTGCCAGCAGAAAGACAGGAACCGCACCCCTCCACTTT.

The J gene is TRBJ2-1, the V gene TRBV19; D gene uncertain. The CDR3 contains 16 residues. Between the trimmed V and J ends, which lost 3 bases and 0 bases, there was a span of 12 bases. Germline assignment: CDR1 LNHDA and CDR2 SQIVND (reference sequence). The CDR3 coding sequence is TGTGCCAGTAGTATTAAGGCTACAAGCTCCTACAATGAGCAGTTCTTC. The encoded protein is CASSIKATSSYNEQFF.

The chain's CDR3 is CASSVEGAAQETQYF. Written as DNA, the CDR3 is TGTGCCAGCAGCGTAGAGGGGGCGGCTCAAGAGACCCAGTACTTC. The chain recombines TRBV9 with TRBJ2-5, with 7 positions matching TRBD1. The CDR3 sequence is 15 residues long. The germline V gene has CDR1 SGDLS and CDR2 YYNGEE. V trimming: 0 bases; J trimming: 2 bases; junction bases outside the gene matches: 4.

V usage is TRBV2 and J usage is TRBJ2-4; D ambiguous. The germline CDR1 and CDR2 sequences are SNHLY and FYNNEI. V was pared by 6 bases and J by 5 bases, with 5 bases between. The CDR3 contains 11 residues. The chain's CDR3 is CASSPQNIQYF. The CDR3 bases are TGTGCCAGCAGCCCCCAAAACATTCAGTACTTC.

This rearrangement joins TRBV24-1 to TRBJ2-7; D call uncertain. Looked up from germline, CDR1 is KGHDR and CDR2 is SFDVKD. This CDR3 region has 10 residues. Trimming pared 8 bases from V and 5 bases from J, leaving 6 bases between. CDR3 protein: CATTSHEQYV. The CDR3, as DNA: TGTGCCACCACTTCGCACGAGCAGTACGTC.

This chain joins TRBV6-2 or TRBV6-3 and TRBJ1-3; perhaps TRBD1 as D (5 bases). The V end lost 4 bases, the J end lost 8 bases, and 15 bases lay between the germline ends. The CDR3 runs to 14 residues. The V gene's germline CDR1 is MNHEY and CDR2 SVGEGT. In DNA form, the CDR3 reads TGTGCCAGCAGTTCGCAGGGCCCCCCGGACACCATATATTTT. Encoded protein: CASSSQGPPDTIYF.

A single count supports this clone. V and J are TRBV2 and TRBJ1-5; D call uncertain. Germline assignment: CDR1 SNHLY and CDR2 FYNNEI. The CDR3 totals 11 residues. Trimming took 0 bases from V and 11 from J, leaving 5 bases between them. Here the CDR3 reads CASSEAYAQHF. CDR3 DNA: TGTGCCAGCAGTGAAGCTTATGCCCAGCATTTT.

CDR3 sequence (DNA): TGTGCCACCAGCCGGGACTCCTTCTATGGCTACACCTTC. Amino acid sequence: CATSRDSFYGYTF. V is TRBV24-1 and J is TRBJ1-2; a possible D gene is TRBD1 (5 bases). The CDR3 has 13 residues. Trimming took 7 bases from V and 4 from J, leaving 12 bases between them. Germline-derived CDR1 and CDR2 are KGHDR and SFDVKD.

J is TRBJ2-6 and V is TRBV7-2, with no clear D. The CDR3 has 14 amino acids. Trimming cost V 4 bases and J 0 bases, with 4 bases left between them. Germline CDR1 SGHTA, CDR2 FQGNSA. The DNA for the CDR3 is TGTGCCAGCAGCTCCTACTCTGGGGCCAACGTCCTGACTTTC. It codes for CASSSYSGANVLTF.

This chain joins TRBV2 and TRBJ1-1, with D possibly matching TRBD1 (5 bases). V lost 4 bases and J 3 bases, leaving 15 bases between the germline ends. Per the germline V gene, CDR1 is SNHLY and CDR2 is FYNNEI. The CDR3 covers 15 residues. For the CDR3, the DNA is TGTGCCAGCAGTGTCTTGGGGCCGGGGTACACTGAAGCTTTCTTT. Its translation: CASSVLGPGYTEAFF.

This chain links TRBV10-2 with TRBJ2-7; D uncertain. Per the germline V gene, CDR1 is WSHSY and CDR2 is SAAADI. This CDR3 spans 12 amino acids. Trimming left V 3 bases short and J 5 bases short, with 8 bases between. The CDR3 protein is CASSESRDEQYV. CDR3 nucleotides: TGCGCCAGCAGTGAAAGTAGGGACGAGCAGTACGTC.

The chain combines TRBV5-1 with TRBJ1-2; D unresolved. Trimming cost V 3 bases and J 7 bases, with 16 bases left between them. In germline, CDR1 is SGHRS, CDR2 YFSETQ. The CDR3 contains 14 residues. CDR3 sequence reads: CASSSPDLVGGYTF. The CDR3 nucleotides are TGCGCCAGCAGCTCGCCCGATCTTGTAGGTGGCTACACCTTC.